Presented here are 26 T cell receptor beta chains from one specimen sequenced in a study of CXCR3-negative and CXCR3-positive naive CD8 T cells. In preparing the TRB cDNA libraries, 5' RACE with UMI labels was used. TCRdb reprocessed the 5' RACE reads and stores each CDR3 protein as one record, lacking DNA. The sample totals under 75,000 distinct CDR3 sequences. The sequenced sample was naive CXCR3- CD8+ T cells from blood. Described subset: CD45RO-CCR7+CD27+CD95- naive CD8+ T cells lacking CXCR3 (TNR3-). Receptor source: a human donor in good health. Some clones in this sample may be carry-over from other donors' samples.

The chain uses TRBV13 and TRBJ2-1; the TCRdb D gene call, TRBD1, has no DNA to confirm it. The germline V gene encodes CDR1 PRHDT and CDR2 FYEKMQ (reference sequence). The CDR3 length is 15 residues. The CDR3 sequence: CASSPNRGTRNEQFF.

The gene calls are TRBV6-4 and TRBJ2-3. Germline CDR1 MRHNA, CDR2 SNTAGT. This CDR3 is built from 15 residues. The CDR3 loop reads CASSDRRSSTDTQYF.

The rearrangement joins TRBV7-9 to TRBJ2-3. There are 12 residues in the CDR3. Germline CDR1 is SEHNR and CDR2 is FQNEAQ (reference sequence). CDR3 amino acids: CASSLITDTQYF.

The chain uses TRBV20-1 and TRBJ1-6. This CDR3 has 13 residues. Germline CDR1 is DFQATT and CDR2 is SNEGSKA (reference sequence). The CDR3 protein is CSARATVSSPLHF.

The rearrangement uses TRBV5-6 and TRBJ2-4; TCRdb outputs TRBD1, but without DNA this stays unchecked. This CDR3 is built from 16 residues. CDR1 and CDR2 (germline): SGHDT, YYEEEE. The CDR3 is CASSLGTGPGGDIQYF.

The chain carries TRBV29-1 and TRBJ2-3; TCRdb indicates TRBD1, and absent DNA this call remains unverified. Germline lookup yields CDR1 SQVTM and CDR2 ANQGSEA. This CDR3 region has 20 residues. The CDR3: CSVEEAPGQGAPGSTDTQYF.

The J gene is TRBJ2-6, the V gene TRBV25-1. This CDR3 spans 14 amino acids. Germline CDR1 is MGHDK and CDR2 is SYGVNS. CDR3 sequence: CASSARSGANVLTF.

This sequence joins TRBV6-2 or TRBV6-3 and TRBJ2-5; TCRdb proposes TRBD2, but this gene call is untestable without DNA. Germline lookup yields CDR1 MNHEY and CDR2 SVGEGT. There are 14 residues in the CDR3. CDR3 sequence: CASSYGLSPETQYF.

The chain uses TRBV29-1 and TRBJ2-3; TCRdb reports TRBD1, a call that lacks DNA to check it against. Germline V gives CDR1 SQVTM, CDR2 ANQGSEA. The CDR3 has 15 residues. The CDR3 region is CSVETQGRGTDTQYF.

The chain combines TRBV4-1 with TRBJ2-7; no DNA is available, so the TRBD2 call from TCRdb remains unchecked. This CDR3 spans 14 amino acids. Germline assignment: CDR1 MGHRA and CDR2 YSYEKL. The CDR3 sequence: CASSPSGGFWEQYF.

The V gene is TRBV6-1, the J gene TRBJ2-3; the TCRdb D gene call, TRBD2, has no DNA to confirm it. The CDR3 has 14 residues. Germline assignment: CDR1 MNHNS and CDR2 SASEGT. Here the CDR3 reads CASSDGSGSGVQYF.

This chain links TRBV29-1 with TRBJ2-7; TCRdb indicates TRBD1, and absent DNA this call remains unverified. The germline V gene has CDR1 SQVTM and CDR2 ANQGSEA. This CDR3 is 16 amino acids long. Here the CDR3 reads CSVEDGEGPRGHEQYF.

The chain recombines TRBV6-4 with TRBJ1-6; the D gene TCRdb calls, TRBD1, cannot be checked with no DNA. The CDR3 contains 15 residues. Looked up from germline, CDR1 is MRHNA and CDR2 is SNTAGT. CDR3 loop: CASSESQGYNSPLHF.

The CDR3 protein is CASSLEPGAQYRSYEQYF. This chain connects TRBV5-1 to TRBJ2-7. The germline CDR1 and CDR2 sequences are SGHRS and YFSETQ. This CDR3 is built from 18 residues.

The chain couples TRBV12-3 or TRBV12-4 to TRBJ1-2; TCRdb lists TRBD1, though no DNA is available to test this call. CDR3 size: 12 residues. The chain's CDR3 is CASSFSGYGYTF.

This CDR3 is CASSAGQGGSPLHF. The rearrangement links TRBV7-9 to TRBJ1-6; TCRdb gives TRBD1 as the D gene, but with no DNA this cannot be confirmed. Germline CDR1 reads SEHNR; CDR2 reads FQNEAQ (reference sequence). The length of the CDR3 is 14 residues.

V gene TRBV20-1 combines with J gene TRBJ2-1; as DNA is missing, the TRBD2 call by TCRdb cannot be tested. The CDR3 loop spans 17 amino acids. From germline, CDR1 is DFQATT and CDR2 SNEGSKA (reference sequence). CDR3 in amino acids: CSASTWTSGGFYNEQFF.

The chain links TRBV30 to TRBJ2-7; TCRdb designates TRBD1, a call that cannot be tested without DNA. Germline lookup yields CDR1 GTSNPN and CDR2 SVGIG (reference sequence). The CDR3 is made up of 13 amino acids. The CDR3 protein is CAWSGGSSYEQYF.

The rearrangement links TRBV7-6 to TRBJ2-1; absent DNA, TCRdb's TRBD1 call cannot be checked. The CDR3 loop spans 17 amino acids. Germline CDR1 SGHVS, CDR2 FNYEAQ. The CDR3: CASSLGPPGQGYNEQFF.

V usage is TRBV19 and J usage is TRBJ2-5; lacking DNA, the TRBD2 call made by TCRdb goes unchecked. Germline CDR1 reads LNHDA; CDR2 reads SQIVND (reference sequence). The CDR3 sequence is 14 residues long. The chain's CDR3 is CASSPSGGQETQYF. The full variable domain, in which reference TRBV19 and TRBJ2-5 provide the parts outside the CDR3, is DGGITQSPKYLFRKEGQNVTLSCEQNLNHDAMYWYRQDPGQGLRLIYYSQIVNDFQKGDIAEGYSVSREKKESFPLTVTSAQKNPTAFYLCASSPSGGQETQYFGPGTRLLVL.

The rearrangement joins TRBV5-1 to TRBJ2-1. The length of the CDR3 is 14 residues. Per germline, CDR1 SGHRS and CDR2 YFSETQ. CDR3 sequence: CASSSAGSLNEQFF.

This CDR3 reads CSVGAGRTEAFF. The chain employs TRBV29-1 and TRBJ1-1. There are 12 residues in the CDR3. Germline-derived CDR1 and CDR2 are SQVTM and ANQGSEA. The full variable domain, completed using reference TRBV29-1 and TRBJ1-1, is SAVISQKPSRDICQRGTSLTIQCQVDSQVTMMFWYRQQPGQSLTLIATANQGSEATYESGFVIDKFPISRPNLTFSTLTVSNMSPEDSSIYLCSVGAGRTEAFFGQGTRLTVV.

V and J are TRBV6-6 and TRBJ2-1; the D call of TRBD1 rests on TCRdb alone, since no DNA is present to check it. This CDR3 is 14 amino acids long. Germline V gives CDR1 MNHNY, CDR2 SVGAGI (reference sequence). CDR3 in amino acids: CATAGPGGSFEQFF.

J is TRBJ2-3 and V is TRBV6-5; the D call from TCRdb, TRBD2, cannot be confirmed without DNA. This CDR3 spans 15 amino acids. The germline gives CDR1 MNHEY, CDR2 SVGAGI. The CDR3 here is CASTSGGPATDTQYF.

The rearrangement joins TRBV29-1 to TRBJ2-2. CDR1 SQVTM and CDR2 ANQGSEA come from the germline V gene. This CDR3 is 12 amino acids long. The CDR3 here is CSVEPRPEELFF.

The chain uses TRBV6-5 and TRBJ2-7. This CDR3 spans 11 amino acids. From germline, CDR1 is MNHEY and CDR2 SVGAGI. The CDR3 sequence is CASSYSGKQYF.